Listed below are T cell receptor beta chains from one sample, sequenced in a study of OX40 agonist ivuxolimab in advanced cancers. Generated by immunoSEQ multiplex PCR, the TCRdb table keeps only in-frame clones and is missing some. Of approximately 50,000 clones listed, around nine tenths are singletons. Specimen: CD4+ or CD8+ T cells sorted from blood, collected in a trial of the OX40 agonist ivuxolimab. The receptors originated from an adult with an advanced solid tumor such as melanoma, head and neck, liver or kidney cancer. Each CDR3 is given with its conserved first and last residue. The D gene is left open where the match is weak. Only part of the rows carry a size: once, few, many, or a class if the clone is expanded.

d_call j_call clone_size v_call cdr3_nt cdr3_aa
- TRBJ1-1 - TRBV12-5 TGTGCTAGTGCCTCGCGACTTAACACTGAAGCTTTCTTT CASASRLNTEAFF
- TRBJ2-3 - TRBV14 TGTGCCAGCAGCCAAATCCCTCGAATCTACACAGATACGCAGTATTTT CASSQIPRIYTDTQYF
- TRBJ1-2 - TRBV20-1 TGCAGTGCCCCGAATAACTATGGCTACACCTTC CSAPNNYGYTF
- TRBJ2-2 - TRBV5-5 TGTGCCAGCAGCTTGCAGGATCCGGAGCTGTTTTTT CASSLQDPELFF
- TRBJ2-3 - TRBV30 TGTGCCTGGAGTGTGTGGGGGGCGAACACAGATACGCAGTATTTT CAWSVWGANTDTQYF
TRBD2 TRBJ2-1 - TRBV7-3 TGTGCCAGCAGCTTAGTAGCGGGAGGCCATGAGCAGTTCTTC CASSLVAGGHEQFF
- TRBJ2-5 - TRBV5-5 TGTGCCAGCAGCTTGGGTAAGCGACTGGCAGAGACCCAGTACTTC CASSLGKRLAETQYF
- TRBJ2-1 - TRBV15 TGTGCCACCAGCAGAGGAGAAGGGGAGCAGTTCTTC CATSRGEGEQFF
TRBD2 TRBJ2-1 - TRBV7-2 TGTGCCAGCAGGATAGCGGGAGAAAGGGGTGAGCAGTTCTTC CASRIAGERGEQFF
- TRBJ2-6 once TRBV7-2 TGTGCCAGCAGCTTGAGGCTTCCTCAAGGGGTCCTGACTTTC CASSLRLPQGVLTF
TRBD2 TRBJ2-2 once TRBV2 TGTGCCAGCAGTGATCGGGGTGGTGGCGGGAGAGGACGCACCGGGGAGCTGTTTTTT CASSDRGGGGRGRTGELFF
- TRBJ2-6 - TRBV5-6 TGTGCCAGCAGCTCTACGTCGGGGGCCAACGTCCTGACTTTC CASSSTSGANVLTF
- TRBJ2-7 - TRBV15 TGTGCCACCAGCACCCATAGGGGTGGGAGCTCCTACGAGCAGTACTTC CATSTHRGGSSYEQYF
TRBD2 TRBJ2-7 few TRBV5-5 TGTGCCAGCACTCTGGGACTAGCGGAAGCCTACGAGCAGTACTTC CASTLGLAEAYEQYF
TRBD1 TRBJ2-7 - TRBV12-5 TGTGCTAGTGGTACAACGACAGGGCCGTCATCCTACGAGCAGTACTTC CASGTTTGPSSYEQYF
- TRBJ2-3 - TRBV7-2 TGTGCCAGCACCCTCGTAGGGCGGTTTAGCACAGATACGCAGTATTTT CASTLVGRFSTDTQYF
TRBD2 TRBJ2-7 - TRBV5-4 TGTGCCAGCAGCTTGGAGCCTAGCGGGTCCTACGAGCAGTACTTC CASSLEPSGSYEQYF
- TRBJ2-7 few TRBV19 TGTGCCAGTAGTCTAGCCGTACACTACGAGCAGTACTTC CASSLAVHYEQYF
- TRBJ1-2 - TRBV4-3 TGCGCCAGCAGCCAAGAGTCTGCCTTTAGACAGGCTAACTATGGCTACACCTTC CASSQESAFRQANYGYTF
TRBD2 TRBJ2-1 - TRBV7-2 TGTGCCAGCAGCCCCGGGACTAGCGGGATCCACAATGAGCAGTTCTTC CASSPGTSGIHNEQFF
- TRBJ2-1 - TRBV19 TGTGCCAGTAGTACAGACCCCGCCTACAATGAGCAGTTCTTC CASSTDPAYNEQFF
- TRBJ2-6 - TRBV7-9 TGTGCCAGCAGCTTAGGGGTTCGGGGCAGCCTCTCTGGGGCCAACGTCCTGACTTTC CASSLGVRGSLSGANVLTF
TRBD2 TRBJ2-1 - TRBV7-2 TGTGCCAGCAGCTTAGGGTTTAGCGGGAGTTGGTCGTTCTTC CASSLGFSGSWSFF
TRBD1 TRBJ1-1 - TRBV7-9 TGTGCCAGCTCCCCAGGGGGGGTTACAAACACTGAAGCTTTCTTT CASSPGGVTNTEAFF
- TRBJ2-2 - TRBV7-3 TGTGCCAGCAGAAGGAGGGAGTCCACCGGGGAGCTGTTTTTT CASRRRESTGELFF
TRBD2 TRBJ2-3 - TRBV7-2 TGTGCCAGCAGCTTAGCCCTTAGCGGGAGGCCCTCATTCACAGATACGCAGTATTTT CASSLALSGRPSFTDTQYF
TRBD1 TRBJ1-1 - TRBV6-6 TGTGCCAGCAGTTATTCGGGACAGCATGACACTGAAGCTTTCTTT CASSYSGQHDTEAFF
- TRBJ2-3 once TRBV6-6 TGTGCCAGCAGTTTCACAGGGTGGGATACGCAGTATTTT CASSFTGWDTQYF
- TRBJ2-7 - TRBV5-1 TGCGCCAGCAGCTCGAGTCAGGGTATTGGGGAGCAGTACTTC CASSSSQGIGEQYF
- TRBJ2-3 - TRBV7-9 TGTGCCAGCAGCTTAGATTCCACCACCTGGACGCAGTATTTT CASSLDSTTWTQYF
- TRBJ2-7 - TRBV9 TGTGCCAGCAGCCCAGGGGCAACATCCTACGAGCAGTACTTC CASSPGATSYEQYF
- TRBJ1-5 - TRBV18 TGTGCCAGCTCACCATCCCACAGGGATAATCAGCCCCAGCATTTT CASSPSHRDNQPQHF
- TRBJ1-2 - TRBV5-1 TGCGCCAGCAGCTTGGGGTCCCTGAGGAATGGCTACACCTTC CASSLGSLRNGYTF
TRBD2 TRBJ2-1 - TRBV4-1 TGCGCCAGCAGCCAACTAGGGACTAGCGGTAATGAGCAGTTCTTC CASSQLGTSGNEQFF
- TRBJ2-1 - TRBV7-9 TGTGCCAGCAGCGAGGGGAGGCCTACCTACAATGAGCAGTTCTTC CASSEGRPTYNEQFF
- TRBJ2-5 - TRBV7-2 TGTGCCAGCAGCCGAGGAACAGGATTGACAAGGGGACAAGAGACCCAGTACTTC CASSRGTGLTRGQETQYF
- TRBJ2-4 - TRBV6-5 TGTGCCAGCAGTCAGAACGGGGCAGCTATTCAGTACTTC CASSQNGAAIQYF
TRBD1 TRBJ1-5 few TRBV10-1 TGCGCCAGCAGTGGCGGACAGGGGAAACAGCCCCAGCATTTT CASSGGQGKQPQHF
TRBD1 TRBJ1-5 - TRBV19 TGTGCCAGTAGCCCGGACAGGGATCAGCCCCAGCATTTT CASSPDRDQPQHF
- TRBJ2-5 - TRBV6-1 TGTGCCGTTATGTCGGCAGGGGGGCGGGAGACCCAGTACTTC CAVMSAGGRETQYF
TRBD2 TRBJ2-3 - TRBV10-3 TGTGCCATCAGCGGAACTAGCGAAAATACGCAGTATTTT CAISGTSENTQYF
- TRBJ2-3 - TRBV5-1 TGCGCCAGCAGCTTAGGACAGAGCACAGATACGCAGTATTTT CASSLGQSTDTQYF
TRBD2 TRBJ2-7 - TRBV5-1 TGCGCCAGCAGCCCGGGGACTAGCAAGATCTACGAGCAGTACTTC CASSPGTSKIYEQYF
TRBD1 TRBJ1-5 - TRBV6-5 TGTGCCAGCAGCCTAAACAGGGGAGGTCAGCCCCAGCATTTT CASSLNRGGQPQHF
TRBD1 TRBJ1-5 few TRBV30 TGTGCCTGGAGTCCGACAGGGATGCAGCCCCAGCATTTT CAWSPTGMQPQHF
TRBD1 TRBJ2-1 - TRBV2 TGTGCTGGAAGACAGGGTGGAATAGATCCATACAATGAGCAGTTCTTC CAGRQGGIDPYNEQFF
- TRBJ2-2 - TRBV6-1 TGTGCCAGCAGTGTTCTACAGGGAACCGGGGAGCTGTTTTTT CASSVLQGTGELFF
TRBD2 TRBJ2-7 once TRBV5-1 TGCGCCAGCAGCTTGGAAGCGGGGGTCTACGAGCAGTACTTC CASSLEAGVYEQYF
- TRBJ1-1 - TRBV28 TGTGCCAGCAGGAATACCGAGGGGGGGCTTAACACTGAAGCTTTCTTT CASRNTEGGLNTEAFF
- TRBJ1-1 - TRBV11-2 TGTGCCAGCAGCTTAGATTCGGCCAGGCCCGAAGCTTTCTTT CASSLDSARPEAFF
- TRBJ2-1 few TRBV30 TGTGCCTGGAGTTCTGGAGTTCCAGGCAATGAGCAGTTCTTC CAWSSGVPGNEQFF
TRBD2 TRBJ2-3 - TRBV7-2 TGTGCCAGCAGCTTGACCGGGACTAGCGCAGATACGCAGTATTTT CASSLTGTSADTQYF
- TRBJ1-5 - TRBV19 TGTGCCAGTAGTATCGGAGCCATGGGGCAGCCCCAGCATTTT CASSIGAMGQPQHF
- TRBJ1-5 - TRBV30 TGTGCCTCCGGGTTAGGGAACCATCAGCCCCAGCATTTT CASGLGNHQPQHF
- TRBJ2-3 - TRBV14 TGTGCCAGCAGCCTCTACGAGGTCCCCGCAGATACGCAGTATTTT CASSLYEVPADTQYF
- TRBJ2-7 - TRBV6-6 TGTGCCAGCAGTCATACATCTACCTCCTACGAGCAGTACTTC CASSHTSTSYEQYF
- TRBJ2-1 - TRBV5-1 TGCGCCAGCAGCTTGGCCGGGGGCAATGAGCAGTTCTTC CASSLAGGNEQFF
- TRBJ2-3 - TRBV7-6 TGTGCCAGCAGCTTGATGCAGGGTGCAGATACGCAGTATTTT CASSLMQGADTQYF
- TRBJ2-7 - TRBV7-3 TGTGCCAGCAGCAAAGGCGGGGGCCCCCAGTACGAGCAGTACTTC CASSKGGGPQYEQYF
- TRBJ1-2 - TRBV7-2 TGTGCCAGCAGCTTAGCGTTTGGCTATGGCTACACCTTC CASSLAFGYGYTF